Listed below are T cell receptor beta chains from one sample, sequenced in a study of T cells in tuberculosis. Data came from immunoSEQ multiplex PCR; TCRdb stores just in-frame clones and leaves some out. Of tens of thousands of clones listed, around 82% are singletons. The sequenced sample was PBMCs, obtained at tuberculosis diagnosis. These receptors originate from an adult with tuberculosis. Each CDR3 is given with its conserved first and last residue. D genes are given only for firm matches. For some rows the clone size is stated as once, few or many, or as a class when expanded; others skip it.

clone_size,j_call,d_call,v_call,cdr3_nt,cdr3_aa
medium-sized,TRBJ1-1,TRBD1,TRBV2,TGTGCCGGCCACAGGGGGACCACTGAAGCTTTCTTT,CAGHRGTTEAFF
-,TRBJ1-1,-,TRBV30,TGTGCCTGGTTATGGGCGCGGGACACTGAAGCTTTCTTT,CAWLWARDTEAFF
-,TRBJ1-1,-,TRBV4-1,TGCGCCAGCAGCCATGGACAGAGGAACACTGAAGCTTTCTTT,CASSHGQRNTEAFF
few,TRBJ1-3,-,TRBV7-9,TGTGCCAGCAGCTTAGGGGTGACACGCTCTGGAAACACCATATATTTT,CASSLGVTRSGNTIYF
once,TRBJ2-5,-,TRBV19,TGTGCCCGAAAGGGGGGTGGGAGGGCCTCCCAAGAGACCCAGTACTTC,CARKGGGRASQETQYF
-,TRBJ2-1,-,TRBV5-1,TGCGCCAGCAGCTTGGGCAGGGTGGCGAATGAGCAGTTCTTC,CASSLGRVANEQFF
once,TRBJ2-1,-,TRBV11-3,TGTGCCAGCAGCCTAACTACCGGGACTTTCAATGAGCAGTTCTTC,CASSLTTGTFNEQFF
-,TRBJ2-3,TRBD1,TRBV7-7,TGTGCCAGCAGCCCAACAGGGGGCGCGGATACGCAGTATTTT,CASSPTGGADTQYF
-,TRBJ1-3,TRBD1,TRBV30,TGTGCCTGGGACCCGGGACAGTTCTACTCTGGAAACACCATATATTTT,CAWDPGQFYSGNTIYF
-,TRBJ1-2,-,TRBV10-2,TGCGCCAGCAGTGACCAGTCTCGGGTACCTAACTATGGCTACACCTTC,CASSDQSRVPNYGYTF
-,TRBJ2-1,TRBD2,TRBV30,TGTGCCTGGAGTGCAATCCGGACTAGCGGGAGTGACAATGAGCAGTTCTTC,CAWSAIRTSGSDNEQFF
-,TRBJ1-1,TRBD1,TRBV2,TGTGCCAGCAGTGTCCCAGGGGGGCCCATGAACACTGAAGCTTTCTTT,CASSVPGGPMNTEAFF
once,TRBJ1-2,-,TRBV5-1,TGCGCCAGCAGCCGGTCTGGGGAGGCAGCTAACTATGGCTACACCTTC,CASSRSGEAANYGYTF
-,TRBJ2-7,-,TRBV6-5,TGTGCCAGCAGAGGGGGGGGATTCCGGATCGAGCAGTACTTC,CASRGGGFRIEQYF
-,TRBJ2-1,-,TRBV30,TGTGCCTGGAGTCTTAATCTCTACAATGAGCAGTTCTTC,CAWSLNLYNEQFF